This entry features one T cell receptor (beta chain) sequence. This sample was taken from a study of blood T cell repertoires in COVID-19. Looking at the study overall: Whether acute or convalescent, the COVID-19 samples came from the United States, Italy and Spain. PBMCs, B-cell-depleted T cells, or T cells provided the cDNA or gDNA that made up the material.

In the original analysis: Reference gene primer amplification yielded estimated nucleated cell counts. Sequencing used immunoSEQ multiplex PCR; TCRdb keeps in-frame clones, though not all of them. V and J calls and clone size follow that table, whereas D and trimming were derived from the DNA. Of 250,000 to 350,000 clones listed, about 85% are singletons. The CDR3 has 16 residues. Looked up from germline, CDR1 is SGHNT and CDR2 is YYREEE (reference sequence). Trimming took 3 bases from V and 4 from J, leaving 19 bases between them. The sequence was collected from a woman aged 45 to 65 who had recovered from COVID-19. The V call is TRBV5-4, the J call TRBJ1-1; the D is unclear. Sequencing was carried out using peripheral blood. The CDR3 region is CASSSRAGRVSTEAFF. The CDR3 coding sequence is TGTGCCAGCAGCTCCCGGGCCGGGAGAGTGAGCACTGAAGCTTTCTTT.